This paragraph reports one T cell receptor (beta chain). The entry originates in a study of shared T cell receptors in the human thymus. CDR1 LGHNA and CDR2 YSLEER come from the germline V gene. This CDR3 contains 14 residues. The V end was cut by 0 bases, the J end by 5 bases, with 9 bases between. TCRdb keeps only in-frame clones here, not all; method: immunoSEQ multiplex PCR. The table records 630,000 or so clones, more than 70% of them present only once. The sample was also linked to a second study, of human thymus T cells. That publication notes: Donation came from healthy Finnish infants having corrective surgery for congenital heart defects. It was from resections taken during corrective heart surgery that the thymus tissue came. Apparent bias marked the V and J gene usage of thymic and blood repertoires. Related work found strong thymic repertoire overlap between unrelated individuals.

This sequence was found in a boy younger than two with a congenital heart defect. The source material was thymocytes. The rearrangement joins TRBV4-3 to TRBJ2-3, with a possible D match to TRBD1 (6 bases). The CDR3 region has the DNA TGCGCCAGCAGCCAAGAGGACAGCCTAGATACGCAGTATTTT. It specifies CASSQEDSLDTQYF.